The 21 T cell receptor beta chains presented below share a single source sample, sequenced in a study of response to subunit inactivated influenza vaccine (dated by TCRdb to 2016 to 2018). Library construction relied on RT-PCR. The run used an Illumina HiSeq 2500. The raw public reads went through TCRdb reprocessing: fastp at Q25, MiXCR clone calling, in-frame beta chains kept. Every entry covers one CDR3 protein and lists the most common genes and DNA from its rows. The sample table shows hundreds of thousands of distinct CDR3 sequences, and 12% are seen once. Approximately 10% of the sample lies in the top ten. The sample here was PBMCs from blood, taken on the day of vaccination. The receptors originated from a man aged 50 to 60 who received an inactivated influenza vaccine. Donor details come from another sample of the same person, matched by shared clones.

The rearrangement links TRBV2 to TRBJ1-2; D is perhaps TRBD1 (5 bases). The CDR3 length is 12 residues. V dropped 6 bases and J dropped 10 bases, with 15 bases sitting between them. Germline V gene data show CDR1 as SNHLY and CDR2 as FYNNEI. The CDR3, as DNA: TGTGCCAGCAGACAACGACAGACTTACTACACCTTC. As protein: CASRQRQTYYTF. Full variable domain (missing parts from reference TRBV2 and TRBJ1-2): EPEVTQTPSHQVTQMGQEVILRCVPISNHLYFYWYRQILGQKVEFLVSFYNNEISEKSEIFDDQFSVERPDGSNFTLKIRSTKLEDSAMYFCASRQRQTYYTFGSGTRLTVV.

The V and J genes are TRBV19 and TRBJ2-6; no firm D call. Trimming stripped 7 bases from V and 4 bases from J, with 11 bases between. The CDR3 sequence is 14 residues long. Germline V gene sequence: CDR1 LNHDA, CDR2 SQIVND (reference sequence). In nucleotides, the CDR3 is TGTGCCAGTAAATCAGTTGGGGGGGCCAACGTCCTGACTTTC. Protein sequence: CASKSVGGANVLTF.

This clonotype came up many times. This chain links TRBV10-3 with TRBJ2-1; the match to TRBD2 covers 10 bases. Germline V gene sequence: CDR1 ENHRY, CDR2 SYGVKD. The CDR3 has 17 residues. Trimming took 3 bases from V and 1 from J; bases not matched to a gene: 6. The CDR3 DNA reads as TGTGCCATCAGTGAACCTAGCGGGGGTATATCCTACAATGAGCAGTTCTTC. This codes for CAISEPSGGISYNEQFF.

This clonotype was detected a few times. The DNA for the CDR3 is TGTGCCAGCAGTCTAAATCCGGTAGCGGGGGGAGCGGATACGCAGTATTTT. It translates to CASSLNPVAGGADTQYF. The J gene is TRBJ2-3, the V gene TRBV12-3 or TRBV12-4, with TRBD2 matching over 10 bases. The junction had 14 bases not matched to a gene; V was cut back by 5 bases and J by 6 bases. CDR3 length: 17 amino acids.

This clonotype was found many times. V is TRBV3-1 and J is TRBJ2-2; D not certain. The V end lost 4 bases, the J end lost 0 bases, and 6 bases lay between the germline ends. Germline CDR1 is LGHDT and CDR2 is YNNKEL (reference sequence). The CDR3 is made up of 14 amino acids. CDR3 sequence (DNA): TGTGCCAGCAGCCCCGTAGCGAACACCGGGGAGCTGTTTTTT. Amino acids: CASSPVANTGELFF.

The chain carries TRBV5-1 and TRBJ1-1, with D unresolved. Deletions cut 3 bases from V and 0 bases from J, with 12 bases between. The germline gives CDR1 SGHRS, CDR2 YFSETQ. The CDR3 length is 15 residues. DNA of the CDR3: TGCGCCAGCAGCTCTGGATCTTCTTTGAACACTGAAGCTTTCTTT. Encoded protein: CASSSGSSLNTEAFF.

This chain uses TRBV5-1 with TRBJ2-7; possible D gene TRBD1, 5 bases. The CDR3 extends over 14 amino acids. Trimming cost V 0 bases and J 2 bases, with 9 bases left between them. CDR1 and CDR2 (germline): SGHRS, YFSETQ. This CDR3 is CASSLDRTTYEQYF. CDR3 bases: TGCGCCAGCAGCTTGGACAGGACAACCTACGAGCAGTACTTC.

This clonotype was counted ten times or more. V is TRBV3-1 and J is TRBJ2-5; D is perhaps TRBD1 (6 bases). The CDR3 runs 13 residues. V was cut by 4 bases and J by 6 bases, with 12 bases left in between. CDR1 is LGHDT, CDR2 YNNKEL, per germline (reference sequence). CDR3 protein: CASSPGVGKTQYF. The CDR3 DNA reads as TGTGCCAGCAGCCCAGGGGTAGGAAAGACCCAGTACTTC.

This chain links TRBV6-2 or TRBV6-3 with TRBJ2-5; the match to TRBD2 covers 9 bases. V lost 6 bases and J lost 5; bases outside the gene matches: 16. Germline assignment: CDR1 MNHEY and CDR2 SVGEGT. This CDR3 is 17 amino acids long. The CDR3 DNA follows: TGTGCCAGCAGGCCCCAGGGCGGGAGGGCCGTTGGCGAGACCCAGTACTTC. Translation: CASRPQGGRAVGETQYF.

This CDR3 is CASSQDAFREKHTQYF. CDR3 DNA: TGCGCCAGCAGCCAAGATGCGTTTCGGGAGAAGCATACGCAGTATTTT. The V call is TRBV4-3, the J call TRBJ2-3; possibly TRBD2 for D (6 bases). Between the trimmed V and J ends, which lost 0 bases and 7 bases, there was a span of 17 bases. CDR3 length: 16 residues. Germline CDR1 LGHNA, CDR2 YSLEER.

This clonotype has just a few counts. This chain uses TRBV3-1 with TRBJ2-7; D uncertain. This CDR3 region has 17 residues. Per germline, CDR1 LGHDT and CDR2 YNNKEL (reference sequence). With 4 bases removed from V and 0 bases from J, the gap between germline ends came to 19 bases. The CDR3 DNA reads TGTGCCAGCAGCCCAGATATCGGTCGCCCCAACTCCTACGAGCAGTACTTC. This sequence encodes CASSPDIGRPNSYEQYF.

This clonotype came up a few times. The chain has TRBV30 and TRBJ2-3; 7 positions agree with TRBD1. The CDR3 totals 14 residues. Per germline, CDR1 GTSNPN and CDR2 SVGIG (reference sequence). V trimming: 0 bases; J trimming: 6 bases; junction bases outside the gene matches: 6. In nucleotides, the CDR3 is TGTGCCTGGAGTGTACAGGGGCTTAGGGATACGCAGTATTTT. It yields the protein CAWSVQGLRDTQYF.

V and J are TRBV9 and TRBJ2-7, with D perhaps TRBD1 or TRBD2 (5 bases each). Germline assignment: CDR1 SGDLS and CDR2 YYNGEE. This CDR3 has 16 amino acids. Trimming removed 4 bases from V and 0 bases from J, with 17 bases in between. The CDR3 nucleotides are TGTGCCAGCAGCCGGGACCCACTAACCCTCTCCTACGAGCAGTACTTC. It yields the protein CASSRDPLTLSYEQYF. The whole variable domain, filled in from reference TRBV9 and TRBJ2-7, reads DSGVTQTPKHLITATGQRVTLRCSPRSGDLSVYWYQQSLDQGLQFLIQYYNGEERAKGNILERFSAQQFPDLHSELNLSSLELGDSALYFCASSRDPLTLSYEQYFGPGTRLTVT.

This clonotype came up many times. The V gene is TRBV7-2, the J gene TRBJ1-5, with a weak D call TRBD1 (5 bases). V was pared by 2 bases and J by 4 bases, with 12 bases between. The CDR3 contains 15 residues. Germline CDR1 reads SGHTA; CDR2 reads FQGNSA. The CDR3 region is CASSLTSGGNQPQHF. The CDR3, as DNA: TGTGCCAGCAGCTTAACAAGCGGGGGAAATCAGCCCCAGCATTTT. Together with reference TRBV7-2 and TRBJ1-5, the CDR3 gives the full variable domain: GAGVSQSPSNKVTEKGKDVELRCDPISGHTALYWYRQSLGQGLEFLIYFQGNSAPDKSGLPSDRFSAERTGGSVSTLTIQRTQQEDSAVYLCASSLTSGGNQPQHFGDGTRLSIL.

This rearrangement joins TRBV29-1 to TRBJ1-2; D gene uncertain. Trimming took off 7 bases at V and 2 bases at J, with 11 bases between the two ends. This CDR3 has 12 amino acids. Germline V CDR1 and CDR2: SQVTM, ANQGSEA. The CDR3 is CSGGGVNYGYTF. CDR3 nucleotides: TGCAGCGGTGGAGGCGTGAACTATGGCTACACCTTC. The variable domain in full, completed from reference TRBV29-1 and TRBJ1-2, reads SAVISQKPSRDICQRGTSLTIQCQVDSQVTMMFWYRQQPGQSLTLIATANQGSEATYESGFVIDKFPISRPNLTFSTLTVSNMSPEDSSIYLCSGGGVNYGYTFGSGTRLTVV.

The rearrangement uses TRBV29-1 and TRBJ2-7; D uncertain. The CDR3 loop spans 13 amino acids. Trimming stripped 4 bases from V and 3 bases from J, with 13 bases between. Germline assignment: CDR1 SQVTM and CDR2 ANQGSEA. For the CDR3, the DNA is TGCAGCGTTGGCGTAGGTTCTCTCTACGAGCAGTACTTC. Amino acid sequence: CSVGVGSLYEQYF.

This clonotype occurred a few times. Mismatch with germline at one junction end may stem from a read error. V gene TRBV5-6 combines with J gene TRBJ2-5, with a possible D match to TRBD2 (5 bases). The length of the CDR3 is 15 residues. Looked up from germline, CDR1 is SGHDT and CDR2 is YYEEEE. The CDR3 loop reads CASSGGLDVQGTQYF. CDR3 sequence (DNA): TGTGCCAGCAGCGGCGGGTTGGACGTACAAGGGACCCAGTACTTC.

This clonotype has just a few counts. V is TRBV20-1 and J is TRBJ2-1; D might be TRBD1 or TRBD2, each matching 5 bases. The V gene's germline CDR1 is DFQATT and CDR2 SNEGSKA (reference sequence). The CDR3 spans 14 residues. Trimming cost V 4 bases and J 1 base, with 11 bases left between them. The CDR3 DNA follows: TGCAGTGCTATGGGACGGTTGTCCTACAATGAGCAGTTCTTC. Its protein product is CSAMGRLSYNEQFF.

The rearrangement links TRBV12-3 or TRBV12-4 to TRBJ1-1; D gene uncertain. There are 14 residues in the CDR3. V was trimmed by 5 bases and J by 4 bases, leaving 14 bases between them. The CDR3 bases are TGTGCCAGCAGTGCGCAGGTCAGGTCCACTGAAGCTTTCTTT. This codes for CASSAQVRSTEAFF.

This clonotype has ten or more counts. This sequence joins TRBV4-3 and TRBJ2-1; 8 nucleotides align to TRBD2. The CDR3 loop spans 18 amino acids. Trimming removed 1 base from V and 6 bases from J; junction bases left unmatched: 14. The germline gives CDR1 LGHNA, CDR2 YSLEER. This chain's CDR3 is CASSQGGIDSGVLNEQFF. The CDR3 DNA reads TGCGCCAGCAGCCAAGGGGGTATTGATAGCGGGGTCCTCAATGAGCAGTTCTTC.

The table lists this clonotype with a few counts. For the CDR3, the DNA is TGCGCCAGCAGCTTGGAGTCCAGGGGAGTCGACACCGGGGAGCTGTTTTTT. Translating gives CASSLESRGVDTGELFF. The chain is built from TRBV5-1 and TRBJ2-2; perhaps TRBD1 as D (6 bases). The V end lost 0 bases, the J end lost 3 bases, and 15 bases lay between the germline ends. The CDR3 sequence is 17 residues long. Germline CDR1 SGHRS, CDR2 YFSETQ.